The T cell receptor beta chain described here comes from a study of T cells in localized non-small cell lung cancer (dated by TCRdb to the early 2020s). For context, the study as a whole: Comparing tumors with uninvolved tumor-adjacent lungs, the study looked at the T cell repertoires of 220 or so patients with early-stage NSCLC. The mean age of the NSCLC patients was roughly 70 years, with 120 to 150 men and approximately 100 women. The cohort comprised under 250 treatment-naïve NSCLC patients with resected, localized lung tumors.

Beyond this particular receptor, the publication reports: Higher T cell density in blood was associated with longer overall survival, whereas higher clonality in adjacent lung was associated with shorter survival. Because multi-region tumor sequencing was not performed, intratumor heterogeneity could not be ruled out. Since the design was exploratory, TCR variables were selected using unadjusted p-values with no false-discovery rate correction. A median of around 50 of the top 100 tumor clones turned up in the paired uninvolved adjacent lung, and some 27 of those clones also ranked among the top 100 of that same adjacent lung. Uninvolved tumor-adjacent lung showed the highest T cell clonality, higher than tumor, which suggests more focused antigenic responses in the adjacent lung.

At diagnosis, peripheral blood, uninvolved tumor-adjacent lung and tumor were collected and were preserved as a mix of fresh-frozen and FFPE material. Blood samples were analyzed as peripheral blood mononuclear cells for TCR repertoire profiling. The immunoSEQ Assay was used to sequence TCR beta CDR3 regions from DNA. Turning to the authors' computational methods: T cell density was computed as TCR beta template counts normalized to usable DNA estimated by amplifying housekeeping genes. The preseqR package was used to estimate richness by extrapolating to 400,000 templates for PBMC samples and to 120,000 templates for tissue samples. Clonality was defined as one minus Pielou's evenness. Differential abundance testing on productive amino-acid clonotypes, with a minimum total count of 5 and an alpha of 0.1, was used to identify tissue-enriched TCRs. The Jaccard Index and the Morisita Overlap Index were used to measure how much the repertoires overlapped between compartments. TCR beta CDR3s were clustered by GLIPH together with public tetramer-defined viral CDR3s, and at least three viral sequences plus V-gene enrichment were required for viral motifs. TCRdb mirrors the immuneACCESS table, restricted to in-frame sequences. Some clones are absent from its copies; in checked studies, under half trace to an unresolved V gene, and the reason for the others is unknown. The V and J calls and the clone size are those of that table, but D and trimming were determined from the DNA. Within this sample are roughly 12,000 clones, with around four fifths of them counted one time only. Jointly, the top ten make up approximately 20% of the sample.

V is cut back by 4 bases and J by 4 bases, with 11 bases in the junction unmatched. The germline V gene yields SGHDT for CDR1 and YYEEEE for CDR2. The CDR3 has 17 amino acids, counting the end cysteine and phenylalanine. The DNA shown is the 51-base CDR3, in frame from base 1. On this clone: Which antigen it targets is not known. The sample holds no much larger clone one base away, and base qualities are not on file.

The clonotype originates from a male donor aged 60 or over with stage I lung adenocarcinoma. This sample comprised peripheral blood, obtained before any cancer treatment. The chain uses TRBV5-6 and TRBJ2-1; 10 bases in between match TRBD2. The DNA reads as follows: TGTGCCAGCAGCACTCGACTAGCGGGTACGTTATACAATGAGCAGTTCTTC. Translated, it reads CASSTRLAGTLYNEQFF.